This T cell receptor beta chain was documented in a study of neoadjuvant anti-PD-1 for oral cavity cancer. Germline-derived CDR1 and CDR2 are ENHRY and SYGVKD. The CDR3 consists of 15 residues. V lost 4 bases to trimming and J lost 0 bases, with 9 bases between them. Time point denoted: after neoadjuvant nivolumab, at surgical resection. Generated by immunoSEQ multiplex PCR, the TCRdb table keeps only in-frame clones and is missing some. Among about 68,000 clones, 80% to 90% were seen once, and the ten largest hold approximately 3.6%. This sequence joins TRBV10-3 and TRBJ2-2, with no clear D. This sequence originates from a person aged 35-79 years with oral cavity squamous cell carcinoma. The sequencing here drew on PBMCs, taken after nivolumab (anti-PD-1) treatment. The CDR3 loop is CAISAIRANTGELFF. The CDR3 DNA follows: TGTGCCATCAGTGCCATTAGGGCGAACACCGGGGAGCTGTTTTTT.